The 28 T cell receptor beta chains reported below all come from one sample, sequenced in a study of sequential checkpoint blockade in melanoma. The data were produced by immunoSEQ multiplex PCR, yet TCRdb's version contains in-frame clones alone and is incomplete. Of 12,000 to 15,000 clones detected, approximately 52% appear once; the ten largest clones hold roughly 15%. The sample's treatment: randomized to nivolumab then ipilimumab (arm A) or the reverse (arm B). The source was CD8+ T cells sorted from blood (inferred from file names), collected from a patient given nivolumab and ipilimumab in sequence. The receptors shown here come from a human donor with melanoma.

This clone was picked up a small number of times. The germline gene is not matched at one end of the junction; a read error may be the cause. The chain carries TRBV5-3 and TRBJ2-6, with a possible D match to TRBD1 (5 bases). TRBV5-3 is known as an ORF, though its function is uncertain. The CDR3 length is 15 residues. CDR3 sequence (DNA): TGTGCCAGCAGCTCGCAGGGATCTGGGGCCAACGTCCTGACTTTC. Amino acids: CASSSQGSGANVLTF.

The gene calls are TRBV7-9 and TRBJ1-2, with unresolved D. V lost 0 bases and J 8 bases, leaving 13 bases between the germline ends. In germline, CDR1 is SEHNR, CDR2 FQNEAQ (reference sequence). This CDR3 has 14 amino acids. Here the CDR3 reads CASSLAGELGGYTF. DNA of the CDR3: TGTGCCAGCAGCTTAGCCGGGGAGTTAGGCGGCTACACCTTC.

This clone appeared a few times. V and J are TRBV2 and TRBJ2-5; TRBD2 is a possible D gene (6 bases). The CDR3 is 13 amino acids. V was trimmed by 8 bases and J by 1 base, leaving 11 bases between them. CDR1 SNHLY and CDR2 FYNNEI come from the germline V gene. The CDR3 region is CASLGTGQETQYF. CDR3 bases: TGTGCCAGCCTCGGGACTGGCCAAGAGACCCAGTACTTC. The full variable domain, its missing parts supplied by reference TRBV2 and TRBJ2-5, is EPEVTQTPSHQVTQMGQEVILRCVPISNHLYFYWYRQILGQKVEFLVSFYNNEISEKSEIFDDQFSVERPDGSNFTLKIRSTKLEDSAMYFCASLGTGQETQYFGPGTRLLVL.

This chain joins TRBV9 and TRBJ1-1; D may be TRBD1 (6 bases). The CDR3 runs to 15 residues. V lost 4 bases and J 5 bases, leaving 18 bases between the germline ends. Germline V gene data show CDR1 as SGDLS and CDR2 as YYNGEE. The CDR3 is CASSFHREGGTEAFF. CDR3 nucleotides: TGTGCCAGCAGCTTTCACAGGGAGGGGGGGACTGAAGCTTTCTTT.

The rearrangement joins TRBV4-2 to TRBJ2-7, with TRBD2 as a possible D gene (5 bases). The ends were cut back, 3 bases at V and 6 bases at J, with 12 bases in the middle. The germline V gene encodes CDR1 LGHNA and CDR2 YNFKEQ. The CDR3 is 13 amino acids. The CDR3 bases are TGTGCCAGCAGCCAGATAGGACTTACCGAGCAGTACTTC. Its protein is CASSQIGLTEQYF.

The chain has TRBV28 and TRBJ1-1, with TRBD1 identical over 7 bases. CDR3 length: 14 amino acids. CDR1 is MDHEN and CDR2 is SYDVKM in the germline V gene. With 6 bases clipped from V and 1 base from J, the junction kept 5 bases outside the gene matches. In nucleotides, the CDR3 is TGTGCCAGCAGACCGGGACAGCGGAACACTGAAGCTTTCTTT. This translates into CASRPGQRNTEAFF. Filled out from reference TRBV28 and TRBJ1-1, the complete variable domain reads DVKVTQSSRYLVKRTGEKVFLECVQDMDHENMFWYRQDPGLGLRLIYFSYDVKMKEKGDIPEGYSVSREKKERFSLILESASTNQTSMYLCASRPGQRNTEAFFGQGTRLTVV.

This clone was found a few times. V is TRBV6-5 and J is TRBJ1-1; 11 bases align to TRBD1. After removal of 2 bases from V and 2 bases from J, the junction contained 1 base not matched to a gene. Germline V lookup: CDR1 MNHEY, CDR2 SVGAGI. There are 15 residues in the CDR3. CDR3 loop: CASSYGTGGNTEAFF. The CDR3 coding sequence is TGTGCCAGCAGTTACGGGACAGGGGGTAACACTGAAGCTTTCTTT.

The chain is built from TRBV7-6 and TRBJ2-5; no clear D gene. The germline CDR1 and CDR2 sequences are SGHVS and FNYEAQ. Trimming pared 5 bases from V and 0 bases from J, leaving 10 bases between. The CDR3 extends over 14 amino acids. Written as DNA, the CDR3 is TGTGCCAGCAGCGCCGAGGCGTACCAAGAGACCCAGTACTTC. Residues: CASSAEAYQETQYF.

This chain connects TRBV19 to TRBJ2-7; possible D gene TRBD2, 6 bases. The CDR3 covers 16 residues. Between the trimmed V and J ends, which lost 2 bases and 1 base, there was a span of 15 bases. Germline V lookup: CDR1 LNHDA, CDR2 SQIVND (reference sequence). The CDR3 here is CASSILSGGGSYEQYF. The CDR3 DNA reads TGTGCCAGTAGTATACTTTCAGGCGGAGGGTCCTACGAGCAGTACTTC.

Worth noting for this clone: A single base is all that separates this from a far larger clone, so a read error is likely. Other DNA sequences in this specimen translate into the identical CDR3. The CDR3, as DNA: TGTGCCAGCAGCCAATGGAGCGCAGGGCTTGGCTACACCTTC. Amino acids: CASSQWSAGLGYTF. The chain employs TRBV7-9 and TRBJ1-2; a possible D gene is TRBD1 (5 bases). This CDR3 comprises 14 residues. V shed 5 bases and J shed 7 bases, with 17 bases lying between them. The V gene's germline CDR1 is SEHNR and CDR2 FQNEAQ (reference sequence).

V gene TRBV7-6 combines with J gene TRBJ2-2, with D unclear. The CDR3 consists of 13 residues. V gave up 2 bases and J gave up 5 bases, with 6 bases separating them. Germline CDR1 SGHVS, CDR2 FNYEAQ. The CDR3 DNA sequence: TGTGCCAGCAGCTTACTGGAGACCGGGGAGCTGTTTTTT. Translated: CASSLLETGELFF.

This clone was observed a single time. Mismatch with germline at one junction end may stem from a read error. CDR3 sequence: CVSSPDSGETQYF. CDR3 bases: TGTGTCAGCAGCCCGGACAGTGGAGAGACCCAGTACTTC. The chain is built from TRBV6-5 and TRBJ2-5; weak D call: TRBD1 (6 bases). There are 13 residues in the CDR3. Germline loops: CDR1 MNHEY, CDR2 SVGAGI.

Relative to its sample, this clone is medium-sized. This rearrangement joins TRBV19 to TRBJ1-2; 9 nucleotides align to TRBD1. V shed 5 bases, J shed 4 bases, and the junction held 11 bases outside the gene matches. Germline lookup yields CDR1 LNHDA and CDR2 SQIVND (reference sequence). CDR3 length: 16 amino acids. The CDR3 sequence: CASSSTNRDRVYGYTF. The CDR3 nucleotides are TGTGCCAGTAGTTCAACCAACCGGGACAGGGTCTATGGCTACACCTTC.

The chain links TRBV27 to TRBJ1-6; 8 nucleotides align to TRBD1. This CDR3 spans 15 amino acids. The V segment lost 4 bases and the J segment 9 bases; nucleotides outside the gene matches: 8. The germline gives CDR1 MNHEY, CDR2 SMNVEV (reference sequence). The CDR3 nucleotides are TGTGCCAGCAGTTCCCTCGGACAGGGACGTTCACCCCTCCACTTT. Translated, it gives CASSSLGQGRSPLHF.

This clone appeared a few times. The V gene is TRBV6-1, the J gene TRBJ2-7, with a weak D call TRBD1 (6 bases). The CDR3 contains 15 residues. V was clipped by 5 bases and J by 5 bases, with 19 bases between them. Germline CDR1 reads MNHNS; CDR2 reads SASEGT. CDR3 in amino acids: CASSSGTRRRDEQYF. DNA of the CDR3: TGTGCCAGCAGTTCCGGGACACGTCGAAGGGACGAGCAGTACTTC.

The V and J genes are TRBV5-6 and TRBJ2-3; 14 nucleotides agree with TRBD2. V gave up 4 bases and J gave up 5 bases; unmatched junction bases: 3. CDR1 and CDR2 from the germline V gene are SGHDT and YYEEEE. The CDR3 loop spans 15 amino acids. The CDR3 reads CASSAGTSGGDTQYF. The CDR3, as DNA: TGTGCCAGCAGCGCCGGGACTAGCGGGGGAGATACGCAGTATTTT.

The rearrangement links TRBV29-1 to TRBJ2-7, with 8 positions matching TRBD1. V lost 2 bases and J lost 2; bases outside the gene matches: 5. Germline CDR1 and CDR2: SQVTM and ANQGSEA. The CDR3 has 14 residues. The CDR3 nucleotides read TGCAGCGTTGAATCCGGGACAGGTACCTACGAGCAGTACTTC. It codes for CSVESGTGTYEQYF.

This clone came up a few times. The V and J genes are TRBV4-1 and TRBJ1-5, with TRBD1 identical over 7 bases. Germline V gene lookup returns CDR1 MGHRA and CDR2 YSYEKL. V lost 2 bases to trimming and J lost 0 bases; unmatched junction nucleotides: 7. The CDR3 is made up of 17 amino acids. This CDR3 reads CASSQLATGSSNQPQHF. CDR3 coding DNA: TGCGCCAGCAGCCAACTAGCGACAGGGTCTAGCAATCAGCCCCAGCATTTT.

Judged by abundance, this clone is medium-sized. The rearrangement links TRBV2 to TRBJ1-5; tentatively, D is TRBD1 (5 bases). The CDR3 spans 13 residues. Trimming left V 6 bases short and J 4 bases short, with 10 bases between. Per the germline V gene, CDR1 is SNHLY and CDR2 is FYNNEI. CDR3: CASRVEGNQPQHF. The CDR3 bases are TGTGCCAGCAGAGTGGAGGGGAATCAGCCCCAGCATTTT.

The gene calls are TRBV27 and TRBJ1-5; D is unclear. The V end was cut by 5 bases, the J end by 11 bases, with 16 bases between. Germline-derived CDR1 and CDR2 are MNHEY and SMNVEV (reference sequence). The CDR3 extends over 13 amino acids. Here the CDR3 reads CASSKDWRWAQHF. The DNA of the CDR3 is TGTGCCAGCAGTAAAGACTGGCGGTGGGCCCAGCATTTT.

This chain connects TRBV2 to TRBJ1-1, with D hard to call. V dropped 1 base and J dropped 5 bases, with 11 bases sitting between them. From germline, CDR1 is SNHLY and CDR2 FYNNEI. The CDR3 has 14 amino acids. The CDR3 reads CASSEEWGDTEAFF. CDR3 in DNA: TGTGCCAGCAGTGAAGAATGGGGAGATACTGAAGCTTTCTTT. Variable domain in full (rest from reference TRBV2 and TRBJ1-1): EPEVTQTPSHQVTQMGQEVILRCVPISNHLYFYWYRQILGQKVEFLVSFYNNEISEKSEIFDDQFSVERPDGSNFTLKIRSTKLEDSAMYFCASSEEWGDTEAFFGQGTRLTVV.

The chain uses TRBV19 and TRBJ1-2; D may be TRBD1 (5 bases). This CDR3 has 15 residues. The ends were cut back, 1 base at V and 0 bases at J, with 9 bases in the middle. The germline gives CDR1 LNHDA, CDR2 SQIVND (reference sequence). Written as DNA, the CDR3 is TGTGCCAGTAGTATAGGGGGGGGGACTAACTATGGCTACACCTTC. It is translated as CASSIGGGTNYGYTF.

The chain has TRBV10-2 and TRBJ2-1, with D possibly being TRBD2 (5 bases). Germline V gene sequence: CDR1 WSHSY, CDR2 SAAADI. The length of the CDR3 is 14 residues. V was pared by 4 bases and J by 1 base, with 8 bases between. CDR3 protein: CASSVRTSYNEQFF. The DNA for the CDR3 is TGCGCCAGCAGTGTTAGGACTTCCTACAATGAGCAGTTCTTC.

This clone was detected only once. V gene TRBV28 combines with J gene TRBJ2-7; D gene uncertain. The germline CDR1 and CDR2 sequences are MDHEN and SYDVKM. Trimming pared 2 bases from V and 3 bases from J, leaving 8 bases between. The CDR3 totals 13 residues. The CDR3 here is CASSLGHDYEQYF. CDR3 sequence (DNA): TGTGCCAGCAGTTTAGGCCACGACTACGAGCAGTACTTC.

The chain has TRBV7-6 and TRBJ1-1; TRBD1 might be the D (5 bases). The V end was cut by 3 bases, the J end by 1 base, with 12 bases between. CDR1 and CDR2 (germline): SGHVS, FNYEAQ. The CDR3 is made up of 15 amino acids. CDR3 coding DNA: TGTGCCAGCAGCTTTACAGAACAGGAGAACACTGAAGCTTTCTTT. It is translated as CASSFTEQENTEAFF.

CDR3 DNA sequence: TGTGCCAGCAGCGTAGCAGGGGGCACCGGGGAGCTGTTTTTT. Residues: CASSVAGGTGELFF. This rearrangement joins TRBV9 to TRBJ2-2, with 7 nucleotides matching TRBD1. Germline V gene lookup returns CDR1 SGDLS and CDR2 YYNGEE. V gave up 0 bases and J gave up 4 bases; unmatched junction bases: 0. The CDR3 covers 14 residues.

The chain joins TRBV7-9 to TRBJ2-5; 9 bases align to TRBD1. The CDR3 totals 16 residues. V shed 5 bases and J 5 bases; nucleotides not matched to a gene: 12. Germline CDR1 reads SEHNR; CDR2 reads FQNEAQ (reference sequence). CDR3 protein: CASSRNRQGGEETQYF. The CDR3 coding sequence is TGTGCCAGCAGCCGCAATCGACAGGGGGGGGAGGAGACCCAGTACTTC.

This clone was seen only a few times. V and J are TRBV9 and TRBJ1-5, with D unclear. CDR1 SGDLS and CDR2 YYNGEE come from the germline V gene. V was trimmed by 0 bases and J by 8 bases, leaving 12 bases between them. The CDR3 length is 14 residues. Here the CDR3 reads CASSVANFGEPQHF. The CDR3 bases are TGTGCCAGCAGCGTAGCTAATTTCGGGGAGCCCCAGCATTTT.